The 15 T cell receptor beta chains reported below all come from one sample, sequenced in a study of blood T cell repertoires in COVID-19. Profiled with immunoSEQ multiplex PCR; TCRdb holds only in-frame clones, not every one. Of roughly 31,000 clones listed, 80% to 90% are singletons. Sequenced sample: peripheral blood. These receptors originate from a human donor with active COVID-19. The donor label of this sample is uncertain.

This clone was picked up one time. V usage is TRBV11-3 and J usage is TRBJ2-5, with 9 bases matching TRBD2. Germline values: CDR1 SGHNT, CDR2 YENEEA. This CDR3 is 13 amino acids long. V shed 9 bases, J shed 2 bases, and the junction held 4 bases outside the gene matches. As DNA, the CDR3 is TGTGCCAGTCGTAGCGGGGGACAAGAGACCCAGTACTTC. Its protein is CASRSGGQETQYF.

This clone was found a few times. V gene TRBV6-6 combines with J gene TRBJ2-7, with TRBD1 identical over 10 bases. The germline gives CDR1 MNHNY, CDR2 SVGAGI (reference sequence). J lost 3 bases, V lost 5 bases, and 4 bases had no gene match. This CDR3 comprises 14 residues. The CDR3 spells CASSLRDRGYEQYF. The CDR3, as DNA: TGTGCCAGCAGTCTCCGGGACAGGGGCTACGAGCAGTACTTC.

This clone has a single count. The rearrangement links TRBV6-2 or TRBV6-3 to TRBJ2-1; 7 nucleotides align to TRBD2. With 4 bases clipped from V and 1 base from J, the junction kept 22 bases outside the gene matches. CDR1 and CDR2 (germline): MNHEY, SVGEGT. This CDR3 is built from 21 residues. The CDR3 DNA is TGTGCCAGCAGTTTATATACTCCCGGCGGGCTAGCGGACCCTTCCTACAATGAGCAGTTCTTC. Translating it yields CASSLYTPGGLADPSYNEQFF.

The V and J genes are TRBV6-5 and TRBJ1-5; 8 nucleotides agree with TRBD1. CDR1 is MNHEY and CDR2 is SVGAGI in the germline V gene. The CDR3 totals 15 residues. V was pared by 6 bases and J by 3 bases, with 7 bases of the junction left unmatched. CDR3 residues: CASRATGANNQPQHF. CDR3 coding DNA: TGTGCCAGCAGAGCGACAGGGGCGAACAATCAGCCCCAGCATTTT.

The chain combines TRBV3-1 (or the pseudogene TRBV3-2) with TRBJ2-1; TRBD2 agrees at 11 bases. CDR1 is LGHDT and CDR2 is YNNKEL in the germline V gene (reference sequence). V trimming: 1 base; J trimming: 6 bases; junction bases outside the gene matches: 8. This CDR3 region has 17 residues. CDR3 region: CASSQGSGGAWGNEQFF. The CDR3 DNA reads TGTGCCAGCAGCCAAGGTAGCGGGGGGGCTTGGGGCAATGAGCAGTTCTTC.

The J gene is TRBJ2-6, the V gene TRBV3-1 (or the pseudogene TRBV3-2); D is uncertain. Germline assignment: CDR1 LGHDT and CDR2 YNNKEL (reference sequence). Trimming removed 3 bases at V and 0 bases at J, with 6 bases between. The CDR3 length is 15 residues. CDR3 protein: CASSQGPSGANVLTF. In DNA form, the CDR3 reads TGTGCCAGCAGCCAGGGCCCCTCTGGGGCCAACGTCCTGACTTTC.

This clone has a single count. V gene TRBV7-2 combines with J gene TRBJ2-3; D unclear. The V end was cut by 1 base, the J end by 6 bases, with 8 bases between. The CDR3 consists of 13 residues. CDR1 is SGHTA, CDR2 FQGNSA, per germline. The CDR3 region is CASSLDSRDTQYF. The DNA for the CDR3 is TGTGCCAGCAGCTTAGATTCTAGGGATACGCAGTATTTT.

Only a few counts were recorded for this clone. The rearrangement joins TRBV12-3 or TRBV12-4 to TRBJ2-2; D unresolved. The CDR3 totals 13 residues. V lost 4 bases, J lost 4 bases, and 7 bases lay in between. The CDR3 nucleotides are TGTGCCAGCAGTTATCCCGGCACCGGGGAGCTGTTTTTT. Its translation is CASSYPGTGELFF.

CDR3 region: CASRGTGAFSYEQYF. In DNA, the CDR3 is TGTGCCAGCAGGGGAACAGGCGCATTCTCCTACGAGCAGTACTTC. The V gene is TRBV3-1 (or the pseudogene TRBV3-2), the J gene TRBJ2-7; tentative D call: TRBD1 (5 bases). CDR3 length: 15 residues. The germline V gene encodes CDR1 LGHDT and CDR2 YNNKEL (reference sequence). Trimming pared 6 bases from V and 0 bases from J, leaving 15 bases between.

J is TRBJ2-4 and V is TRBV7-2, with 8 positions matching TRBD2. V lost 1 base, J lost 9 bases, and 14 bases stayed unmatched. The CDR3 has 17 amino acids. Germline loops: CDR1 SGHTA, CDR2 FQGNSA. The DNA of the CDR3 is TGTGCCAGCAGCTTAGGTGTTCCGGCGGGAGGAGGGAGCATTCAGTACTTC. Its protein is CASSLGVPAGGGSIQYF.

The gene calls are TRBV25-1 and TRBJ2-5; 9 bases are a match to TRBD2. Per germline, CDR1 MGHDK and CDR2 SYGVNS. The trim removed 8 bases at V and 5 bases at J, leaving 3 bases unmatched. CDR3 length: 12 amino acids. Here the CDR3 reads CASAGGLETQYF. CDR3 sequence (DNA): TGTGCCAGCGCGGGGGGGCTGGAGACCCAGTACTTC.

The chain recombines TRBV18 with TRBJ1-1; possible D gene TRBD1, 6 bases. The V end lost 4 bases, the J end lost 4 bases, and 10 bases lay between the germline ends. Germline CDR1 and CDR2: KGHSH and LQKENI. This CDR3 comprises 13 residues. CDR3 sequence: CASSLAGVTEAFF. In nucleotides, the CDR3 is TGTGCCAGCTCACTAGCAGGGGTCACTGAAGCTTTCTTT.

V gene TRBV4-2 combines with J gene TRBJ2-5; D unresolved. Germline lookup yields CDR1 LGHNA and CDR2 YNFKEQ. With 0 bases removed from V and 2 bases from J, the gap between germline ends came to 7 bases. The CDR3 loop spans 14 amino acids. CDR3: CASSQEPGQETQYF. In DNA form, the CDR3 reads TGTGCCAGCAGCCAAGAGCCAGGACAAGAGACCCAGTACTTC.

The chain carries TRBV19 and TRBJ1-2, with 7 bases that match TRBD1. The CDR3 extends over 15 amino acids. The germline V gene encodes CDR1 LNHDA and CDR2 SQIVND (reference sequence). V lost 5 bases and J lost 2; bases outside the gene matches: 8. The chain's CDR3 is CASSVDREGNYGYTF. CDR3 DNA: TGTGCCAGTAGTGTCGACAGGGAAGGGAACTATGGCTACACCTTC.

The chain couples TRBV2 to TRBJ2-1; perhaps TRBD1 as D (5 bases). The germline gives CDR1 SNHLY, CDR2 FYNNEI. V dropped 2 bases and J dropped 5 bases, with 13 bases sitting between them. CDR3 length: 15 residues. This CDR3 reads CASSELGPDDNEQFF. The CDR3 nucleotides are TGTGCCAGCAGTGAATTGGGGCCCGATGACAATGAGCAGTTCTTC.